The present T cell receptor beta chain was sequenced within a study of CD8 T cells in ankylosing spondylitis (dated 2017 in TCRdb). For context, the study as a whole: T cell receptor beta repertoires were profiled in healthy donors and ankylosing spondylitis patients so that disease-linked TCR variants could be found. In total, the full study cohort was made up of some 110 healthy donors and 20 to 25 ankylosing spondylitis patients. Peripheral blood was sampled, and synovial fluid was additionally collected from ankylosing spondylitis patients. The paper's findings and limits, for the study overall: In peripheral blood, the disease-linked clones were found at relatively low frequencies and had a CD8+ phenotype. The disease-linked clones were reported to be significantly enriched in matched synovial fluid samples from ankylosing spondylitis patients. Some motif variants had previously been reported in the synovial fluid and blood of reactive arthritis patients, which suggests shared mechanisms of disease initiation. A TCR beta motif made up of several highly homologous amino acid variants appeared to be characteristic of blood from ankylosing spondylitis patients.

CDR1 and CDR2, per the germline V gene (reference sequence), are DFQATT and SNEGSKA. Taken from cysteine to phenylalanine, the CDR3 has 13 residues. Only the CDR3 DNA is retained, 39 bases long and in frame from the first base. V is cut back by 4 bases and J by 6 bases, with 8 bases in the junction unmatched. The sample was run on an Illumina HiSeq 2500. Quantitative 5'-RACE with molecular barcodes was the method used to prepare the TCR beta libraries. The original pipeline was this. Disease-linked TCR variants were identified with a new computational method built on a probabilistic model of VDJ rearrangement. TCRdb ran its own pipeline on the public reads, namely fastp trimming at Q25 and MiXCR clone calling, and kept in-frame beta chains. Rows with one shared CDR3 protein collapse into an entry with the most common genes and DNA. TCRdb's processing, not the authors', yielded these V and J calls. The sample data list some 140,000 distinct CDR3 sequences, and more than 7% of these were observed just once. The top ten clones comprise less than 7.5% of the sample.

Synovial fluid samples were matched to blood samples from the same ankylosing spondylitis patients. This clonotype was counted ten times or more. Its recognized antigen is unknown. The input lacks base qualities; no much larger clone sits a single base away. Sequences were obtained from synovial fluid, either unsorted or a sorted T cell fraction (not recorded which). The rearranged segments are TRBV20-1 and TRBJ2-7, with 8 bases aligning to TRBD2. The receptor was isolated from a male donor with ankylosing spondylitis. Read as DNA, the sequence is TGCAGTGCTACGACGGGACTAGTAGGCGAGCAGTACTTC. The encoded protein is CSATTGLVGEQYF.